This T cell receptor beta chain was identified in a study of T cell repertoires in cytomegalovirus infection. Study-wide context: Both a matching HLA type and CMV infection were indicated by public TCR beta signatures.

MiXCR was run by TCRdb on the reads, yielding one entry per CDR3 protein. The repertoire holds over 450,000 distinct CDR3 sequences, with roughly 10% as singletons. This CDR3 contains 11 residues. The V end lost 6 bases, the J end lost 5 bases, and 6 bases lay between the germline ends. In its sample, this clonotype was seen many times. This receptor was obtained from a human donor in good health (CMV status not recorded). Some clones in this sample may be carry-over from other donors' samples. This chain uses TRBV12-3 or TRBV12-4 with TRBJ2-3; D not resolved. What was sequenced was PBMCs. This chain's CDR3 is CASSFRDTQYF. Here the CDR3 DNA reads TGTGCCAGCAGCTTCAGAGATACGCAGTATTTT.